This T cell receptor beta chain was recovered during a study of blood T cell repertoires in COVID-19. Turning to the study itself: Italy, Spain and the United States were the sources of the convalescent and acute COVID-19 samples.

Trimming left V 4 bases short and J 0 bases short, with 28 bases between. The CDR3 is made up of 21 amino acids. Germline CDR1 MGHRA, CDR2 YSYEKL. Generated by immunoSEQ multiplex PCR, the TCRdb table keeps only in-frame clones and is missing some. The data show around 260,000 clones, 65% to 90% seen once. Material for sequencing was peripheral blood. The chain links TRBV4-1 to TRBJ1-3; perhaps TRBD1 as D (5 bases). The receptor was isolated from a man aged 30 to 45 with active or convalescent COVID-19. As DNA, the CDR3 is TGCGCCAGCAGCCCTCCTAGGAAAGTAGGGTCCGGGGGAAGCTCTGGAAACACCATATATTTT. Translation gives CASSPPRKVGSGGSSGNTIYF.